This T cell receptor (beta chain) was recorded in a study of shared clonotypes between healthy human individuals. Study findings and constraints: Memory subsets generally showed smaller estimated richness than naive subsets did. Sampling covered nothing but blood. Tissue TCR repertoires likely differ from those found in blood.

Of note for this clone: Antigen unknown.

This CDR3 comprises 14 residues. CDR1 is SGHNT, CDR2 YYREEE, per germline (reference sequence). V shed 4 bases and J shed 7 bases, with 18 bases lying between them. The authors split each subset's genomic DNA evenly across several immunoSEQ plates. TCRdb's table, derived via immunoSEQ multiplex PCR, lists solely in-frame clones and lacks some. Of 1 million to 1.2 million clones listed, approximately 75% are singletons. The split of CD4+ cells yielded CD45RA+ naive and CD45RA-negative memory subsets. Sample: memory CD4+ T cells from PBMCs. Subset of the sample: CD45RA-negative fraction. The sequence came from a man younger than 35 in good health. Some clones in this sample may be carry-over from other donors' samples. This chain uses TRBV5-4 with TRBJ2-7; weak D call: TRBD2 (6 bases). As DNA, the CDR3 is TGTGCCAGCAGCCCTACTTGGGACTCGGAGGAGCAGTACTTC. Translation gives CASSPTWDSEEQYF.